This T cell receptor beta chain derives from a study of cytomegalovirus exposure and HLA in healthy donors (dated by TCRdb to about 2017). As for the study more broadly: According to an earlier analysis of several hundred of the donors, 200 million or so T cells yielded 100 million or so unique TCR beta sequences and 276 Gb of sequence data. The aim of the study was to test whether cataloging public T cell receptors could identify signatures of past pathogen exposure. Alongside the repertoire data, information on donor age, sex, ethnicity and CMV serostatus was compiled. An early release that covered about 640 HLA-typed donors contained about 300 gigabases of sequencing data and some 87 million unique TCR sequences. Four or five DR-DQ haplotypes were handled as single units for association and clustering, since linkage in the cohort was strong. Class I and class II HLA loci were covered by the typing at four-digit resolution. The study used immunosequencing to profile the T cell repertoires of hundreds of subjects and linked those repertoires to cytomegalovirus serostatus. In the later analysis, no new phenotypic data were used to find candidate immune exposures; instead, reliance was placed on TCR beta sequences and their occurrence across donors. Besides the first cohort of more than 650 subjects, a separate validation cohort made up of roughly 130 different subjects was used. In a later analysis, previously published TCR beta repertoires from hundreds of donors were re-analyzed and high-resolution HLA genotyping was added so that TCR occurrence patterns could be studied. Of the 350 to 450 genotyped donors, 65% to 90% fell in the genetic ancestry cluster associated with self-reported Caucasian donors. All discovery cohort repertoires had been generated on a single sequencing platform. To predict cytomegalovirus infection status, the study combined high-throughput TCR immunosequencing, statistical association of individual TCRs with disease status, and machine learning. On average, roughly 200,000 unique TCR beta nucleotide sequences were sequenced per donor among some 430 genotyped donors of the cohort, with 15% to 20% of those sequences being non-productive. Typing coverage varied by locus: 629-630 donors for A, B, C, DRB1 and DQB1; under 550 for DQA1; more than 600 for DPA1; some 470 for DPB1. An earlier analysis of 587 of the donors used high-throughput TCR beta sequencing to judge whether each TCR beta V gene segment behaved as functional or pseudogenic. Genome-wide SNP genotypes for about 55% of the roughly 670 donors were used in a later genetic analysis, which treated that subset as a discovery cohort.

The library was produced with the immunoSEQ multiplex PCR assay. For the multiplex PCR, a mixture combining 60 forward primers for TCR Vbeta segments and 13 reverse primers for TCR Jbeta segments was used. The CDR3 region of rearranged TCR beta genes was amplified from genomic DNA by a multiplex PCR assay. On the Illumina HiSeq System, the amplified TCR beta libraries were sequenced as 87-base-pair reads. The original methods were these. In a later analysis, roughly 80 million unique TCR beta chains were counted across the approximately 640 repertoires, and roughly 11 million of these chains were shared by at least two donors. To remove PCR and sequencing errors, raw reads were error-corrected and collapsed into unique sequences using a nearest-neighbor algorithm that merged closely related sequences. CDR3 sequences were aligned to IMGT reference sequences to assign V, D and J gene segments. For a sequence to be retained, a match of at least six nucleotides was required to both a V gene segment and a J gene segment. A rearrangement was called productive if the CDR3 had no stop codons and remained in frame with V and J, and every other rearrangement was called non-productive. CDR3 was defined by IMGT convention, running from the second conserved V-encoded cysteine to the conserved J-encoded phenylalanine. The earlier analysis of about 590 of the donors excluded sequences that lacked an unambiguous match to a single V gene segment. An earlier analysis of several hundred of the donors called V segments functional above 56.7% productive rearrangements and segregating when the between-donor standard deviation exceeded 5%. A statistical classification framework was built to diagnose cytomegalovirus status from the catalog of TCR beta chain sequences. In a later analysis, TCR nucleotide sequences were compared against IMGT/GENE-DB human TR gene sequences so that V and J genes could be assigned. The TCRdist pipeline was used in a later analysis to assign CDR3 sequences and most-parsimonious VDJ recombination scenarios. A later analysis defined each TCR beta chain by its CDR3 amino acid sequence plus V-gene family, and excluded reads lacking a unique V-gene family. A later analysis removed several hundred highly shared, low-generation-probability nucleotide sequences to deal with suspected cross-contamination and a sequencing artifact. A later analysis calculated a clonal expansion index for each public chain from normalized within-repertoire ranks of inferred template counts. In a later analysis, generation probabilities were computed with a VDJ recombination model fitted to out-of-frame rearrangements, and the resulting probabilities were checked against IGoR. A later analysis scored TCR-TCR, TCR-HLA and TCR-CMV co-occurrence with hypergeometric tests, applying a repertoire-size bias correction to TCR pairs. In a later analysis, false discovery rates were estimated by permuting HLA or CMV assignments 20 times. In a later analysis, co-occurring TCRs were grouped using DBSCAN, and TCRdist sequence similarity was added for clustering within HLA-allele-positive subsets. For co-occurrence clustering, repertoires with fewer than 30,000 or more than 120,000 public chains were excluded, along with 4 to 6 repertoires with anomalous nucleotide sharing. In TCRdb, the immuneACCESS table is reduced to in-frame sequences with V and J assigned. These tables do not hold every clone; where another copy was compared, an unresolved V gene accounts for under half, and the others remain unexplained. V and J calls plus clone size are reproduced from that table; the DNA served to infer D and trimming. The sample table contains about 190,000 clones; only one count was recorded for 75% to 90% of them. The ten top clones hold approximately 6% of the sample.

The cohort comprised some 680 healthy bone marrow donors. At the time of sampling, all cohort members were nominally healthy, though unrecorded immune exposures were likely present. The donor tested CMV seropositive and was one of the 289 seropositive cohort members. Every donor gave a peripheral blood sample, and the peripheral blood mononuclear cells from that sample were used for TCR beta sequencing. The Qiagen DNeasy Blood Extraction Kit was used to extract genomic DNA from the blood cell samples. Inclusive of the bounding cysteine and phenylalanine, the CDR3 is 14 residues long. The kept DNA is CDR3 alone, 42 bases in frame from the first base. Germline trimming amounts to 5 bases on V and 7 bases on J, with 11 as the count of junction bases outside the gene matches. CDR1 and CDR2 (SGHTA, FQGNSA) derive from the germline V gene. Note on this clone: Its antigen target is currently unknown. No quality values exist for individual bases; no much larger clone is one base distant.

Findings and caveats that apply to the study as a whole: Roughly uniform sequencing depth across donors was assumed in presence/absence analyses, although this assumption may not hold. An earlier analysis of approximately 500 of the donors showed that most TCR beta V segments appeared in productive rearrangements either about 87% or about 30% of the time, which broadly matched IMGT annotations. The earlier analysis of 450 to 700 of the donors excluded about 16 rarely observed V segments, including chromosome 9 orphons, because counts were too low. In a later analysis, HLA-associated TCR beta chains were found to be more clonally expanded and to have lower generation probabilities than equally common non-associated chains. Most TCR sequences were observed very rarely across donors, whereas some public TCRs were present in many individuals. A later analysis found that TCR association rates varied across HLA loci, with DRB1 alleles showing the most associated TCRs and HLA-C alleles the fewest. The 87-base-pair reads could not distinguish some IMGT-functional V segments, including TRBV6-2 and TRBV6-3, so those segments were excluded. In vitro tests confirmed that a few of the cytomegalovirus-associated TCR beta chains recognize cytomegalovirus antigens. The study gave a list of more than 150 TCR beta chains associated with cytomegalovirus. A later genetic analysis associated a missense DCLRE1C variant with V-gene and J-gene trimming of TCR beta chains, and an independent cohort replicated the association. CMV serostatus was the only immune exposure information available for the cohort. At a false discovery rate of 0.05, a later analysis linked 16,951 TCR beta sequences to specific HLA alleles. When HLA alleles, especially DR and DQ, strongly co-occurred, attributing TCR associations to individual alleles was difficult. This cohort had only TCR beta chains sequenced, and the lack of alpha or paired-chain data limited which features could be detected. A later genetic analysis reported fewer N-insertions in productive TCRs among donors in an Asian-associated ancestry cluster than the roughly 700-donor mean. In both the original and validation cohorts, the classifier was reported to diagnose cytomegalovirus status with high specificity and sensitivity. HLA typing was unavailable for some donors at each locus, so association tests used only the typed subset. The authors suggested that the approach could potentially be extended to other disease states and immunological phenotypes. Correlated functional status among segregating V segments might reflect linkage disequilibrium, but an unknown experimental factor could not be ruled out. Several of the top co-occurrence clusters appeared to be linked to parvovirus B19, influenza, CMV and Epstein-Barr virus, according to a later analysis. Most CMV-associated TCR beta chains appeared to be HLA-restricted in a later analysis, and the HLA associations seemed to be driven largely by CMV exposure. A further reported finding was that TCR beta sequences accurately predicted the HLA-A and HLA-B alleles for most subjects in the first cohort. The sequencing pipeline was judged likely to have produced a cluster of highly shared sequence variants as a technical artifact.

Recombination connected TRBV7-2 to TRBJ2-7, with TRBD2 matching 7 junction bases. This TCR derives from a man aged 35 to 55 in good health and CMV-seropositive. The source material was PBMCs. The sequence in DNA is TGTGCCAGCAGCACGGTGGGAGGGTCGGGGGAGCAGTACTTC. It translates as CASSTVGGSGEQYF.